These 27 T cell receptor gamma chains came from one sample sequenced in a study of Vδ1+ human thymocytes. Notes on the study in general: Highly polyclonal TRG and TRD repertoires with Gaussian CDR3 length distributions appeared in thymus.

These receptors are not linked to any known antigen. Sequences come from RNA converted to cDNA by reverse transcription. The CDR3 regions were amplified by multiplex PCR from V-gene primers to a constant-region primer. TCRdb called clones from the multiplex PCR reads again using CATT. This repertoire shows about 36,000 gamma-chain clones, around 20% found once; its top ten account for less than 2%. The sample was Vdelta1+ gamma-delta thymocytes from the thymus. Subset: FACS-sorted CD3+ TCRalphabeta- TCRVdelta1+ TCRVdelta2- thymocytes. The source of these receptors is a girl in the first two years of life who had congenital heart surgery.

This clone was picked up a small number of times. This specimen includes other DNA sequences encoding the same CDR3. The chain recombines TRGV2 with TRGJ1 or TRGJ2. This CDR3 contains 13 residues. Trimming cost V 0 bases and J 8 bases; bases outside gene matches: 7. Germline V gene sequence: CDR1 EGSNGY, CDR2 YDSYNSKV. CDR3 in DNA: TGTGCCACCTGGGACGGGCCTCTGGATAAGAAACTCTTT. The encoded protein is CATWDGPLDKKLF.

The chain carries TRGV9 and TRGJ1 or TRGJ2. The germline V gene encodes CDR1 GITISATS and CDR2 ISYDGTV (reference sequence). Trimming took 1 base from V and 14 from J; bases not matched to a gene: 5. This CDR3 has 10 amino acids. The CDR3 region is CALWEVRELF. The CDR3 nucleotides read TGTGCCTTGTGGGAGGTACGAGAACTCTTT.

V usage is TRGV3 and J usage is TRGJ1 or TRGJ2. Germline loops: CDR1 VTNTFY, CDR2 YDVSTARD (reference sequence). The CDR3 is 15 amino acids. J gave up 3 bases and V 0 bases, and 8 bases lay outside the gene matches. The CDR3 loop reads CATWDRSTCYYKKLF. The CDR3 nucleotides read TGTGCCACCTGGGACAGGTCTACCTGTTATTATAAGAAACTCTTT.

This clone was found a few times. The genes are TRGV8 and TRGJ1 or TRGJ2. CDR3 length equals 15 residues. After removal of 2 bases from V and 1 base from J, the junction contained 8 bases not matched to a gene. CDR1 VENAVY and CDR2 YDSYNSRV come from the germline V gene. The CDR3: CATWDKIPNYYKKLF. The DNA of the CDR3 is TGTGCCACCTGGGATAAAATCCCCAATTATTATAAGAAACTCTTT.

This clone was counted between two and nine times. This chain links TRGV3 with TRGJP2. The CDR3 runs to 19 residues. The germline V gene encodes CDR1 VTNTFY and CDR2 YDVSTARD (reference sequence). V lost 1 base, J lost 0 bases, and 14 bases stayed unmatched. CDR3 bases: TGTGCCACCTGGGACAGACCGTTAATATTATATAGTAGTGATTGGATCAAGACGTTT. Encoded protein: CATWDRPLILYSSDWIKTF.

The chain employs TRGV4 and TRGJ1 or TRGJ2. The CDR3 sequence is 11 residues long. Germline V gene lookup returns CDR1 EGSTGY and CDR2 YDSYTSSV. The ends lost 4 bases at V and 12 bases at J; junction bases unmatched: 9. The CDR3 region has the DNA TGTGCCACCTGGGAAGTTCTGATGAAACTCTTT. Amino acids: CATWEVLMKLF.

This clone was detected a few times. The chain links TRGV2 to TRGJ1 or TRGJ2. The ends lost 1 base at V and 10 bases at J; junction bases unmatched: 7. There are 12 residues in the CDR3. CDR1 is EGSNGY and CDR2 is YDSYNSKV in the germline V gene. The CDR3 is CATWDGTLKKLF. CDR3 DNA: TGTGCCACCTGGGACGGAACTCTAAAGAAACTCTTT.

This clone was counted only a few times. This sequence joins TRGV8 and TRGJP2. Trimming cost V 4 bases and J 4 bases; bases outside gene matches: 3. The CDR3 length is 13 residues. The V gene's germline CDR1 is VENAVY and CDR2 YDSYNSRV. CDR3 protein: CATWDHSDWIKTF. The DNA of the CDR3 is TGTGCCACCTGGGACCATAGTGATTGGATCAAGACGTTT.

For this clone: Within the sample, other DNA sequences also encode this same CDR3. The chain joins TRGV2 to TRGJ1 or TRGJ2. The CDR3 spans 14 residues. Trimming cost V 1 base and J 3 bases; bases outside gene matches: 6. CDR1 is EGSNGY, CDR2 YDSYNSKV, per germline. CDR3 amino acids: CATWDGPLYYKKLF. CDR3 sequence (DNA): TGTGCCACCTGGGACGGCCCACTTTATTATAAGAAACTCTTT.

This clone has more than one count but fewer than ten. This sample also contains other DNA sequences that code for the same CDR3. This sequence joins TRGV9 and TRGJ1 or TRGJ2. The germline V gene has CDR1 GITISATS and CDR2 ISYDGTV (reference sequence). The length of the CDR3 is 12 residues. The J segment lost 5 bases and the V segment lost 3 bases, leaving 4 bases of the junction unmatched. For the CDR3, the DNA is TGTGCCTTGTGGGAGCTTGATTATAAGAAACTCTTT. Translation gives CALWELDYKKLF.

The V call is TRGV4, the J call TRGJ1 or TRGJ2. The germline V gene encodes CDR1 EGSTGY and CDR2 YDSYTSSV. J gave up 5 bases and V 9 bases, and 4 bases lay outside the gene matches. The CDR3 covers 10 residues. CDR3 sequence: CATGDYKKLF. The CDR3, as DNA: TGTGCCACCGGAGATTATAAGAAACTCTTT.

The gene calls are TRGV9 and TRGJ1 or TRGJ2. The CDR3 has 10 amino acids. Germline CDR1 is GITISATS and CDR2 is ISYDGTV (reference sequence). V was pared by 4 bases and J by 9 bases, with 3 bases of the junction left unmatched. DNA of the CDR3: TGTGCCTTGTGGGATGCTAAGAAACTCTTT. It specifies CALWDAKKLF.

This sequence joins TRGV9 and TRGJ1 or TRGJ2. Germline-derived CDR1 and CDR2 are GITISATS and ISYDGTV (reference sequence). V lost 0 bases to trimming and J lost 1 base; unmatched junction nucleotides: 9. This CDR3 has 16 amino acids. The CDR3 DNA sequence: TGTGCCTTGTGGGAGGTGCAAGGTCGTAATTATTATAAGAAACTCTTT. It is translated as CALWEVQGRNYYKKLF.

The chain employs TRGV9 and TRGJP1. Looked up from germline, CDR1 is GITISATS and CDR2 is ISYDGTV (reference sequence). J gave up 10 bases and V 4 bases, and 6 bases lay outside the gene matches. CDR3 length: 12 residues. As DNA, the CDR3 is TGTGCCTTGTGGGATGAGGCTTGGTTCAAGATATTT. Protein sequence: CALWDEAWFKIF.

There are a few counts of this clone. The gene calls are TRGV3 and TRGJ1 or TRGJ2. Germline CDR1 reads VTNTFY; CDR2 reads YDVSTARD (reference sequence). The junction had 8 bases not matched to a gene; V was cut back by 1 base and J by 11 bases. This CDR3 comprises 12 residues. The CDR3 loop is CATWDSSRQKLF. The CDR3 DNA is TGTGCCACCTGGGACAGCTCGAGGCAGAAACTCTTT.

This chain connects TRGV2 to TRGJ1 or TRGJ2. The trim removed 5 bases at V and 2 bases at J, leaving 9 bases unmatched. Germline CDR1 is EGSNGY and CDR2 is YDSYNSKV. This CDR3 is built from 14 residues. The DNA of the CDR3 is TGTGCCACCTGGGTTGGGCAGCATTATTATAAGAAACTCTTT. Translation: CATWVGQHYYKKLF.

The rearrangement links TRGV8 to TRGJP2. CDR1 and CDR2 from the germline V gene are VENAVY and YDSYNSRV. There are 16 residues in the CDR3. The V gene end was trimmed by 5 bases and the J gene end by 3 bases; junction bases not matched to a gene: 12. The CDR3 DNA is TGTGCCACCTGGGCCAGAAGGGGACGTAGTGATTGGATCAAGACGTTT. This sequence encodes CATWARRGRSDWIKTF.

The gene calls are TRGV5 and TRGJ1 or TRGJ2. This CDR3 region has 12 residues. From germline, CDR1 is VINAFY and CDR2 YDVSNSKD. V shed 0 bases, J shed 10 bases, and the junction held 6 bases outside the gene matches. The CDR3: CATWDRPSKKLF. The CDR3 DNA sequence: TGTGCCACCTGGGACAGGCCAAGCAAGAAACTCTTT.

The chain couples TRGV8 to TRGJ1 or TRGJ2. Germline CDR1 and CDR2: VENAVY and YDSYNSRV. CDR3 size: 13 residues. Unmatched junction bases numbered 4, after V lost 0 bases and J lost 5 bases. The CDR3 protein is CATWDRQNYKKLF. In DNA, the CDR3 is TGTGCCACCTGGGATAGGCAGAATTATAAGAAACTCTTT.

This sequence joins TRGV3 and TRGJ1 or TRGJ2. The CDR3 spans 14 residues. The V and J ends lost 3 bases and 9 bases, in that order; junction bases with no gene match: 14. Per the germline V gene, CDR1 is VTNTFY and CDR2 is YDVSTARD (reference sequence). The CDR3 protein is CATWDAEDRGKKLF. The CDR3 coding sequence is TGTGCCACCTGGGACGCTGAGGACCGGGGTAAGAAACTCTTT.

Regarding this clone: Relative to the germline gene, one junction end is altered; a read error may explain this. V is TRGV4 and J is TRGJP1. Germline CDR1 EGSTGY, CDR2 YDSYTSSV. The CDR3 is 9 residues long. Written as DNA, the CDR3 is TGTACCACTGGTTGGTTCAAGATATTT. It codes for CTTGWFKIF.

This clone is classed as medium-sized. The identical CDR3 is also encoded by other nucleotide sequences in the sample. The rearrangement uses TRGV3 and TRGJ1 or TRGJ2. The CDR3 contains 11 residues. Germline values: CDR1 VTNTFY, CDR2 YDVSTARD (reference sequence). V lost 0 bases to trimming and J lost 10 bases; unmatched junction nucleotides: 3. The CDR3 spells CATWDRRKKLF. CDR3 nucleotide sequence: TGTGCCACCTGGGACAGGCGCAAGAAACTCTTT.

This sequence joins TRGV2 and TRGJP2. Germline V CDR1 and CDR2: EGSNGY, YDSYNSKV. V gave up 5 bases and J gave up 9 bases; unmatched junction bases: 3. This CDR3 region has 11 residues. The CDR3 DNA reads TGTGCCACCTGGGTCAATTGGATCAAGACGTTT. Amino acid sequence: CATWVNWIKTF.

The chain has TRGV9 and TRGJ1 or TRGJ2. V lost 3 bases to trimming and J lost 0 bases; unmatched junction nucleotides: 5. In germline, CDR1 is GITISATS, CDR2 ISYDGTV (reference sequence). The CDR3 is 14 residues long. CDR3 region: CALWENKNYYKKLF. CDR3 in DNA: TGTGCCTTGTGGGAGAACAAGAATTATTATAAGAAACTCTTT.

With respect to this clone: A much larger clone lies one base from this, so it may be a read error. The same CDR3 arises from other DNA sequences in this sample as well. The chain links TRGV9 to TRGJ1 or TRGJ2. Germline V CDR1 and CDR2: GITISATS, ISYDGTV (reference sequence). V shed 0 bases and J 8 bases; nucleotides not matched to a gene: 4. The CDR3 sequence is 12 residues long. CDR3 protein: CALWEVHHKKLF. The CDR3 DNA is TGTGCCTTGTGGGAGGTGCACCATAAGAAACTCTTT.

The sample holds a few counts of this clone. The same CDR3 also results from other DNA sequences found in this sample. This rearrangement joins TRGV8 to TRGJ1 or TRGJ2. Germline V CDR1 and CDR2: VENAVY, YDSYNSRV. This CDR3 comprises 12 residues. J was trimmed by 7 bases and V by 3 bases; bases with no gene match: 6. CDR3 nucleotide sequence: TGTGCCACCTGGGATCGACGATATAAGAAACTCTTT. Translation: CATWDRRYKKLF.

This clone was picked up a small number of times. The genes are TRGV9 and TRGJ1 or TRGJ2. Per germline, CDR1 GITISATS and CDR2 ISYDGTV (reference sequence). The CDR3 has 9 residues. With V trimmed by 9 bases and J by 10 bases, 6 bases remained unmatched. The CDR3 region is CALKGKKLF. In nucleotides, the CDR3 is TGTGCCTTGAAGGGGAAGAAACTCTTT.